The TCR beta chain described here comes from a study of T cells in Graves' hyperthyroidism and ophthalmopathy. Trimming took 4 bases from V and 3 from J, leaving 14 bases between them. Per the germline V gene, CDR1 is SGHRS and CDR2 is YFSETQ. There are 15 residues in the CDR3. Amplified regions were TCR beta CDR3 sequences from RNA transcripts. First-round RT-PCR targeting the TCR CDR3 was performed with the HTBI primer set. TCRdb re-analysed the multiplex PCR reads in MiXCR, keeping a single row per CDR3 protein. The profile shows hundreds of thousands of distinct CDR3 sequences, about 15% of them singletons. This clonotype was seen repeatedly, ten times or more. PBMCs came from roughly 10 ml fresh peripheral blood.

This TCR was recovered from a woman in her 50s with Graves' ophthalmopathy. This chain uses TRBV5-1 with TRBJ1-5, with D perhaps matching TRBD1 (6 bases). The sequenced sample was blood. The DNA of the CDR3 is TGCGCCAGCAGCCGGGGTGGGGGGGCCAATCAGCCCCAGCATTTT. Protein: CASSRGGGANQPQHF.